The 29 T cell receptor beta chains reported below all come from one sample, sequenced in a study of blood T cell repertoires in COVID-19. Assay: immunoSEQ multiplex PCR; the TCRdb copy retains only in-frame clones and omits some. Among over 250,000 clones listed, about nine tenths were seen once. The sample consisted of peripheral blood. Source of these receptors: a man aged 35-49 years who had recovered from COVID-19.

This clone was observed a few times. The chain links TRBV4-1 to TRBJ1-1; tentatively, D is TRBD1 (5 bases). V was shortened by 7 bases and J by 0 bases, with 18 bases between the two germline ends. The CDR3 contains 16 residues. Germline V gives CDR1 MGHRA, CDR2 YSYEKL. The CDR3 protein is CASKIQRRGLNTEAFF. As DNA, the CDR3 is TGCGCCAGCAAGATCCAAAGGAGGGGCTTGAACACTGAAGCTTTCTTT.

The rearrangement uses TRBV7-8 and TRBJ2-1, with 9 bases that match TRBD2. J gave up 0 bases and V 5 bases, and 2 bases lay outside the gene matches. This CDR3 has 15 residues. The V gene's germline CDR1 is SGHVS and CDR2 FQNEAQ. The CDR3 bases are TGTGCCAGCAGCCAGACTAGCGGCTCCTACAATGAGCAGTTCTTC. Translating gives CASSQTSGSYNEQFF.

This clone showed up just once. The chain links TRBV6-5 to TRBJ2-7, with D possibly TRBD1 on 6 matching bases. V lost 6 bases and J 5 bases, leaving 20 bases between the germline ends. The CDR3 length is 15 residues. CDR1 is MNHEY, CDR2 SVGAGI, per germline. In DNA form, the CDR3 reads TGTGCCAGCAGCAGGGGCCGAGGGTTAGACGACGAGCAGTACTTC. Encoded protein: CASSRGRGLDDEQYF.

Here the CDR3 DNA reads TGTGCCAGCTCACCTCGCAGGGTTCAGCCCCAGCATTTT. It yields the protein CASSPRRVQPQHF. The chain has TRBV18 and TRBJ1-5, with D possibly TRBD1 on 5 matching bases. The CDR3 has 13 amino acids. Trimming shortened V by 3 bases and J by 6 bases, and 9 bases separated the two germline ends. In germline, CDR1 is KGHSH, CDR2 LQKENI.

The chain combines TRBV6-5 with TRBJ2-5; D unclear. The CDR3 has 15 residues. Trimming removed 0 bases at V and 5 bases at J, with 13 bases between. The germline gives CDR1 MNHEY, CDR2 SVGAGI. CDR3 DNA: TGTGCCAGCAGTTACTCGAATCCTAGTGCGGAGACCCAGTACTTC. This sequence encodes CASSYSNPSAETQYF.

This clone has a single count. The chain links TRBV19 to TRBJ1-1; D is unclear. V lost 5 bases to trimming and J lost 0 bases, with 7 bases between them. The CDR3 is 13 residues long. Germline V CDR1 and CDR2: LNHDA, SQIVND (reference sequence). The CDR3 here is CASSQNMNTEAFF. The CDR3 DNA is TGTGCCAGTAGTCAGAATATGAACACTGAAGCTTTCTTT. Full variable domain (remainder filled in from reference TRBV19 and TRBJ1-1): DGGITQSPKYLFRKEGQNVTLSCEQNLNHDAMYWYRQDPGQGLRLIYYSQIVNDFQKGDIAEGYSVSREKKESFPLTVTSAQKNPTAFYLCASSQNMNTEAFFGQGTRLTVV.

The chain is built from TRBV5-6 and TRBJ2-5, with 9 bases fitting TRBD2. The J segment lost 0 bases and the V segment lost 1 base, leaving 7 bases of the junction unmatched. The CDR3 sequence is 17 residues long. Per the germline V gene, CDR1 is SGHDT and CDR2 is YYEEEE. The CDR3 is CASSLRLAGRHQETQYF. In DNA form, the CDR3 reads TGTGCCAGCAGCTTGAGGCTAGCGGGGAGACACCAAGAGACCCAGTACTTC.

The chain recombines TRBV12-1 with TRBJ2-5; the table's D call TRBD2 went unverified against the DNA. TRBV12-1 is recorded as a pseudogene. The length of the CDR3 is 14 residues. CDR3 sequence reads: CASSFIGRVETQYF. Here the CDR3 DNA reads TGTGCCAGCAGCTTTATTGGGCGGGTCGAGACCCAGTACTTC.

The rearrangement uses TRBV7-2 and TRBJ2-2; D is unclear. Trimming left V 5 bases short and J 10 bases short, with 5 bases between. The germline V gene has CDR1 SGHTA and CDR2 FQGNSA. This CDR3 contains 10 residues. This chain's CDR3 is CASSGQELFF. The CDR3 DNA reads TGTGCCAGCAGCGGCCAGGAGCTGTTTTTT.

The chain employs TRBV6-6 and TRBJ2-2; D possibly corresponds to TRBD2 (6 bases). The length of the CDR3 is 12 residues. V was trimmed by 5 bases and J by 15 bases, leaving 16 bases between them. Germline V gene sequence: CDR1 MNHNY, CDR2 SVGAGI (reference sequence). CDR3 coding DNA: TGTGCCAGCAGTCGTCAACCGGGCGGGATGTTTTTT. Amino acid sequence: CASSRQPGGMFF.

V is TRBV7-3 and J is TRBJ2-4; D remains unclear. Per the germline V gene, CDR1 is SGHTA and CDR2 is FQGTGA. The CDR3 sequence is 16 residues long. Between the trimmed V and J ends, which lost 2 bases and 0 bases, there was a span of 11 bases. The CDR3 region has the DNA TGTGCCAGCAGCTTAGTTCCAGGCGTAGCCAAAAACATTCAGTACTTC. This sequence encodes CASSLVPGVAKNIQYF.

The V gene is TRBV2, the J gene TRBJ1-1; tentatively, D is TRBD1 (5 bases). CDR1 is SNHLY and CDR2 is FYNNEI in the germline V gene. The V and J ends lost 10 bases and 0 bases respectively, with 24 bases between them. The CDR3 has 17 amino acids. The CDR3 protein is CAIGAGRMGMVNTEAFF. The CDR3 bases are TGTGCCATAGGGGCAGGCAGAATGGGTATGGTGAACACTGAAGCTTTCTTT.

The chain uses TRBV6-1 and TRBJ2-1; TRBD2 aligns across 7 bases. The V and J ends lost 2 bases and 13 bases, in that order; junction bases with no gene match: 8. Germline V gene lookup returns CDR1 MNHNS and CDR2 SASEGT. The CDR3 length is 13 residues. The CDR3 spells CASSEPPSGPQFF. In nucleotides, the CDR3 is TGTGCCAGCAGTGAACCTCCTAGCGGACCCCAGTTCTTC.

This chain uses TRBV10-3 with TRBJ2-7; 10 bases fit TRBD1. The V gene's germline CDR1 is ENHRY and CDR2 SYGVKD. The trim removed 6 bases at V and 3 bases at J, leaving 8 bases unmatched. The CDR3 loop spans 15 amino acids. Here the CDR3 reads CAIRNRTGGDYEQYF. In nucleotides, the CDR3 is TGTGCCATCAGGAACCGGACAGGGGGTGACTACGAGCAGTACTTC.

Only one count was recorded for this clone. The J gene is TRBJ1-5, the V gene TRBV19; TRBD1 matches at 9 bases. The CDR3 runs to 15 residues. Per the germline V gene, CDR1 is LNHDA and CDR2 is SQIVND (reference sequence). Trimming took 7 bases from V and 1 from J; bases not matched to a gene: 5. This CDR3 reads CASKQGAMSNQPQHF. For the CDR3, the DNA is TGTGCCAGTAAACAGGGGGCAATGAGCAATCAGCCCCAGCATTTT.

This clone showed up just a few times. V gene TRBV7-2 combines with J gene TRBJ2-3; TRBD2 agrees at 10 bases. This CDR3 has 16 amino acids. V dropped 0 bases and J dropped 2; count of bases not matched to a gene: 2. CDR1 is SGHTA and CDR2 is FQGNSA in the germline V gene. CDR3 DNA: TGTGCCAGCAGCTTAGCTCTAGCGGGAGTCACAGATACGCAGTATTTT. As protein: CASSLALAGVTDTQYF.

The chain couples TRBV5-4 to TRBJ2-4; perhaps TRBD1 as D (7 bases). Germline loops: CDR1 SGHNT, CDR2 YYREEE (reference sequence). There are 14 residues in the CDR3. Trimming removed 4 bases at V and 5 bases at J, with 13 bases between. In nucleotides, the CDR3 is TGTGCCAGCAGCACGACCAGGGGGGAAAACATTCAGTACTTC. It translates to CASSTTRGENIQYF.

The chain is built from TRBV7-2 and TRBJ2-3, with D unclear. This CDR3 region has 16 residues. V was trimmed by 5 bases and J by 2 bases, leaving 17 bases between them. Germline values: CDR1 SGHTA, CDR2 FQGNSA. CDR3 in DNA: TGTGCCAGCAGCAACAGAACTGGCAGCTCCACAGATACGCAGTATTTT. It is translated as CASSNRTGSSTDTQYF.

The chain is built from TRBV6-5 and TRBJ2-3, with a possible D match to TRBD2 (5 bases). CDR1 is MNHEY and CDR2 is SVGAGI in the germline V gene. Trimming stripped 6 bases from V and 6 bases from J, with 16 bases between. This CDR3 is built from 14 residues. CDR3 protein: CASRVPGRRDTQYF. In nucleotides, the CDR3 is TGTGCCAGCAGGGTTCCCGGGCGGAGGGATACGCAGTATTTT.

There are a few counts of this clone. The chain has TRBV7-9 and TRBJ1-5, with D maybe TRBD1 (5 bases). The germline CDR1 and CDR2 sequences are SEHNR and FQNEAQ (reference sequence). V lost 7 bases, J lost 3 bases, and 10 bases lay in between. This CDR3 region has 13 residues. The CDR3 DNA reads as TGTGCCAGCAACCAGGGTTTCAATCAGCCCCAGCATTTT. Its translation: CASNQGFNQPQHF.

V is TRBV5-1 and J is TRBJ1-6, with D unresolved. CDR1 and CDR2 (germline): SGHRS, YFSETQ. Trimming removed 2 bases at V and 7 bases at J, with 13 bases between. This CDR3 has 15 residues. Written as DNA, the CDR3 is TGCGCCAGCAGCTTATCACTTCTCGGGAATTCACCCCTCCACTTT. As protein: CASSLSLLGNSPLHF.

V usage is TRBV6-5 and J usage is TRBJ1-2, with D possibly being TRBD1 (5 bases). Germline V CDR1 and CDR2: MNHEY, SVGAGI. There are 15 residues in the CDR3. The V end was cut by 0 bases, the J end by 0 bases, with 8 bases between. CDR3 amino acids: CASSYSGQANYGYTF. DNA for the CDR3: TGTGCCAGCAGTTACTCGGGGCAAGCTAACTATGGCTACACCTTC.

This clone was detected only once. The CDR3 loop reads CASSRGQGAVYEKLFF. The CDR3, as DNA: TGTGCCAGCAGCAGAGGACAGGGGGCGGTATATGAAAAACTGTTTTTT. The chain links TRBV7-6 to TRBJ1-4; 11 nucleotides align to TRBD1. Germline CDR1 reads SGHVS; CDR2 reads FNYEAQ. The ends lost 5 bases at V and 6 bases at J; junction bases unmatched: 8. The CDR3 is made up of 16 amino acids.

V gene TRBV6-2 or TRBV6-3 combines with J gene TRBJ2-7; 10 bases map to TRBD2. After removal of 2 bases from V and 1 base from J, the junction contained 8 bases not matched to a gene. The CDR3 is 17 amino acids. Germline V gene sequence: CDR1 MNHEY, CDR2 SVGEGT. This CDR3 is CASSYRTTSGLSYEQYF. CDR3 coding DNA: TGTGCCAGCAGTTACCGAACGACTAGCGGGCTATCCTACGAGCAGTACTTC.

V usage is TRBV5-1 and J usage is TRBJ1-6, with TRBD1 identical over 10 bases. CDR3 length: 16 amino acids. Unmatched junction bases numbered 6, after V lost 0 bases and J lost 9 bases. Germline-derived CDR1 and CDR2 are SGHRS and YFSETQ. The DNA of the CDR3 is TGCGCCAGCAGCTTGGTGAGACAGGGGGCAGGTTCACCCCTCCACTTT. This codes for CASSLVRQGAGSPLHF.

The chain has TRBV27 and TRBJ1-1; D gene ambiguous. Per the germline V gene, CDR1 is MNHEY and CDR2 is SMNVEV (reference sequence). The V end was cut by 5 bases, the J end by 0 bases, with 16 bases between. This CDR3 has 16 amino acids. CDR3 DNA: TGTGCCAGCAGTCTAACAGCCTCCCTCATGAACACTGAAGCTTTCTTT. This encodes CASSLTASLMNTEAFF.

This clone was detected only a few times. This rearrangement joins TRBV6-4 to TRBJ2-3, with D perhaps TRBD2 (6 bases). V lost 5 bases, J lost 0 bases, and 12 bases lay in between. CDR1 is MRHNA and CDR2 is SNTAGT in the germline V gene. This CDR3 region has 15 residues. The DNA for the CDR3 is TGTGCCAGCAGTTTAGCGGCATCCAGCACAGATACGCAGTATTTT. It translates to CASSLAASSTDTQYF.

The chain uses TRBV10-1 and TRBJ2-3, with a weak D call TRBD1 (6 bases). Germline CDR1 WNHNN, CDR2 SYGVQD (reference sequence). V lost 2 bases to trimming and J lost 3 bases, with 27 bases between them. The CDR3 extends over 20 amino acids. CDR3 in amino acids: CASSEPTDITDRPRTDTQYF. The CDR3 bases are TGCGCCAGCAGTGAGCCAACCGATATTACCGACAGGCCCCGAACAGATACGCAGTATTTT.

The CDR3 nucleotides read TGTGCCAGCAGCTTATGGGGGACAGGGGCGCGAAACAATCAGCCCCAGCATTTT. Its protein is CASSLWGTGARNNQPQHF. The genes are TRBV7-2 and TRBJ1-5, with 10 bases identical to TRBD1. Germline V gene lookup returns CDR1 SGHTA and CDR2 FQGNSA. J lost 3 bases, V lost 2 bases, and 10 bases had no gene match. This CDR3 contains 18 residues.